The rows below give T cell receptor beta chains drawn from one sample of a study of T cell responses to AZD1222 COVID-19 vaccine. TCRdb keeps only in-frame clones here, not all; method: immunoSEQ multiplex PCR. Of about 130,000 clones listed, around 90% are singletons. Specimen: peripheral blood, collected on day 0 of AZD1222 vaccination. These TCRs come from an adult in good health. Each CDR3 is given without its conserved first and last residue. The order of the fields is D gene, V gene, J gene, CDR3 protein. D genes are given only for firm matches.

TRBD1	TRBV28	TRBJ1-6	ASSLGKTGAIYNSPLH
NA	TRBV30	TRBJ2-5	AWSVGRTQY
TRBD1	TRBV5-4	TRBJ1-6	ASSGGQSSYNSPLH
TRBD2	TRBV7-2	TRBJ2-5	ASSSWGGQETQY
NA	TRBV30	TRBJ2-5	AWSLSGGSETQY
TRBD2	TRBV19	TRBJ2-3	ASSGGGSTDTQY
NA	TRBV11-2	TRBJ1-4	ASSLGGTNEKLF
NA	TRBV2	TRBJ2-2	ASSEAPGELF
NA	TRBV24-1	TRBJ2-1	ATSDPLDREVNEQF
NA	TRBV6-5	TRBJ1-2	ASSQIQGSAGYT
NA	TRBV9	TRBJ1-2	ASRPAGSGYT
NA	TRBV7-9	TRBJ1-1	ASSLGGEAF
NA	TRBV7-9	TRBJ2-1	ASSLALGSYNEQF
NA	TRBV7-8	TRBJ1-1	ASSLAVGGAF
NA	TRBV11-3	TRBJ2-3	ASSPDGSTDTQY
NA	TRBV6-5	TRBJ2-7	ASRRQRRGFYEQY
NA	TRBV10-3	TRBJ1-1	AISDSQGNTEAF
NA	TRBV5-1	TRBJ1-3	ASSLLPPGLVLGLSGNTIY
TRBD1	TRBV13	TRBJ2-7	ASSTRDSPYEQY
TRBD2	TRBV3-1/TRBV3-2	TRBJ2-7	ASSQDPAGGSSSYEQY
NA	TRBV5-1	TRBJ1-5	ASSLDSPSNQPQH
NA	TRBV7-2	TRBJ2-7	ASSLAGLGPYEQY
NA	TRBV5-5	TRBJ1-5	ASSPGQNQPQH
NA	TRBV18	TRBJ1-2	ASSPGFQALDGGYT